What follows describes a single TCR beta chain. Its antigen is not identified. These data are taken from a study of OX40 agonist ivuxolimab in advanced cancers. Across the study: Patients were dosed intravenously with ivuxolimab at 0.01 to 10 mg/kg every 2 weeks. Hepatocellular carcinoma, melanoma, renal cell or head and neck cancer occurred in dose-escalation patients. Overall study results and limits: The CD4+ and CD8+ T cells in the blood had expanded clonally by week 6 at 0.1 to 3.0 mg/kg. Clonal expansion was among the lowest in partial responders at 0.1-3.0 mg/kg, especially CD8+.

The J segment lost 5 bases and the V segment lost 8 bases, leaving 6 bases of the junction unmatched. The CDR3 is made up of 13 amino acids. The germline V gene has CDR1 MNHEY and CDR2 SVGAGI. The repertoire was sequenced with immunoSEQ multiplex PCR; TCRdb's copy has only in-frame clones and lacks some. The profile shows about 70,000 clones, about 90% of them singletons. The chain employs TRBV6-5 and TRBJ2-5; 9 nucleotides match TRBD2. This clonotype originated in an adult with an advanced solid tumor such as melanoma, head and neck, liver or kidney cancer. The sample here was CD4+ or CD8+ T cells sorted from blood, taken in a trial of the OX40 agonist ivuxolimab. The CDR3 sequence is CASRSSGTETQYF. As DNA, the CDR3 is TGTGCCAGCCGGTCTAGCGGGACGGAGACCCAGTACTTC.